The clone carrying this TCR beta chain was seen once. The sample comes from a study of T cells in Graves' hyperthyroidism and ophthalmopathy. The source material, RNA transcripts, was used to amplify TCR beta CDR3 regions. The TCR CDR3 was amplified in a first-round RT-PCR using the HTBI primer set. MiXCR, applied by TCRdb to the multiplex PCR reads, yields one record per CDR3 protein. Of around 490,000 distinct CDR3 sequences in the sample, 15% to 20% were seen once. The diagnostic basis comprised clinical symptoms, serum thyroxine and TRAb, thyroid ultrasound and orbital computed tomography. This CDR3 region has 14 residues. Germline loops: CDR1 GTSNPN, CDR2 SVGIG (reference sequence). The V segment lost 4 bases and the J segment 2 bases; nucleotides outside the gene matches: 6.

The chain uses TRBV30 and TRBJ2-3; the match to TRBD2 covers 7 bases. The receptor was isolated from a middle-aged man with Graves' ophthalmopathy. The sequenced sample consisted of blood. The chain's CDR3 is CAWNTGGNTDTQYF. CDR3 in DNA: TGTGCCTGGAATACGGGGGGAAACACAGATACGCAGTATTTT.